Listed here are 29 T cell receptor beta chains from one sample, sequenced in a study of T-cell reconstitution after alpha-beta-depleted transplantation in children. Preparation of the TCRbeta library used unique molecular identifiers. In TCRdb, the PCR reads were re-called with MiXCR into one record per CDR3 protein. Among approximately 340,000 distinct CDR3 sequences listed, under 13% were seen once. This specimen was PBMCs from the stem cell graft donor, taken from the stem cell graft. The receptor source for this set is a human donor who donated a stem cell graft to a child with acute lymphoblastic leukemia.

This clonotype has only a few counts. V and J are TRBV20-1 and TRBJ2-4, with D hard to call. This CDR3 spans 15 amino acids. Trimming removed 0 bases at V and 0 bases at J, with 9 bases between. CDR1 and CDR2 (germline): DFQATT, SNEGSKA (reference sequence). The CDR3: CSARDLERAKNIQYF. DNA for the CDR3: TGCAGTGCTAGAGATCTGGAAAGAGCCAAAAACATTCAGTACTTC.

This chain links TRBV7-2 with TRBJ2-1; no definite D call. Per the germline V gene, CDR1 is SGHTA and CDR2 is FQGNSA. This CDR3 contains 13 residues. The germline V and J ends were trimmed by 2 bases and 3 bases, with 5 bases remaining between them. The CDR3 reads CASSLSYYNEQFF. The DNA of the CDR3 is TGTGCCAGCAGCTTATCTTACTACAATGAGCAGTTCTTC.

This sequence joins TRBV4-1 and TRBJ2-3; weak D call: TRBD1 (6 bases). The length of the CDR3 is 15 residues. Trimming took off 3 bases at V and 2 bases at J, with 12 bases between the two ends. Per germline, CDR1 MGHRA and CDR2 YSYEKL. As DNA, the CDR3 is TGCGCCAGCAGCCAGGACAGCCGGATCACAGATACGCAGTATTTT. Translated, it gives CASSQDSRITDTQYF.

This clonotype has a count of ten or more. V usage is TRBV7-9 and J usage is TRBJ2-7, with D possibly matching TRBD1 (7 bases). Germline-derived CDR1 and CDR2 are SEHNR and FQNEAQ (reference sequence). The V end lost 10 bases, the J end lost 4 bases, and 14 bases lay between the germline ends. The length of the CDR3 is 12 residues. The CDR3 here is CATGGGGYEQYF. In nucleotides, the CDR3 is TGTGCCACAGGGGGTGGAGGGTACGAGCAGTACTTC.

This clonotype was observed at least ten times. J is TRBJ2-1 and V is TRBV12-3 or TRBV12-4; 9 positions agree with TRBD1. This CDR3 is 13 amino acids long. V was clipped by 11 bases and J by 8 bases; unmatched bases: 10. CDR3 DNA sequence: TGTGCCTCCGGGACAGGGAGGATCCATGAGCAGTTCTTC. This gives the protein CASGTGRIHEQFF.

The rearrangement uses TRBV20-1 and TRBJ2-1; D ambiguous. There are 13 residues in the CDR3. Germline V gene lookup returns CDR1 DFQATT and CDR2 SNEGSKA (reference sequence). In DNA, the CDR3 is TGCAGCGCCACAGTCCATACCTACAATGAGCAGTTCTTC. Its translation: CSATVHTYNEQFF.

In this sample, this clonotype turned up many times. The V call is TRBV20-1, the J call TRBJ2-1; tentative D call: TRBD2 (6 bases). CDR1 and CDR2 (germline): DFQATT, SNEGSKA (reference sequence). The CDR3 length is 14 residues. V was shortened by 6 bases and J by 4 bases, with 16 bases between the two germline ends. CDR3: CSARGDSEYNEQFF. The CDR3 DNA sequence: TGCAGTGCCCGAGGGGACTCTGAATACAATGAGCAGTTCTTC.

This clonotype was detected many times. The chain carries TRBV27 and TRBJ1-5; D remains ambiguous. Trimming removed 5 bases at V and 3 bases at J, with 8 bases between. The CDR3 has 13 residues. Germline CDR1 is MNHEY and CDR2 is SMNVEV (reference sequence). CDR3 residues: CASSGSINQPQHF. The CDR3 DNA reads as TGTGCCAGCAGTGGCTCCATCAATCAGCCCCAGCATTTT.

This clonotype was counted many times. The chain uses TRBV29-1 and TRBJ2-7; TRBD1 aligns across 7 bases. V lost 2 bases, J lost 0 bases, and 13 bases stayed unmatched. The CDR3 runs to 17 residues. Germline lookup yields CDR1 SQVTM and CDR2 ANQGSEA. CDR3 in DNA: TGCAGCGTTGAACTTACCGCTCCGGGACAGCTCTCCTACGAGCAGTACTTC. It yields the protein CSVELTAPGQLSYEQYF.

The rearrangement links TRBV4-1 to TRBJ2-2, with D unresolved. CDR1 is MGHRA and CDR2 is YSYEKL in the germline V gene. This CDR3 contains 18 residues. The V end was cut by 3 bases, the J end by 2 bases, with 19 bases between. The CDR3 here is CASSQGRGGYPNTGELFF. Written as DNA, the CDR3 is TGCGCCAGCAGCCAGGGTCGTGGTGGCTATCCCAACACCGGGGAGCTGTTTTTT.

This clonotype was counted many times. This sequence joins TRBV4-1 and TRBJ2-2; 14 bases line up with TRBD2. The CDR3 length is 17 residues. CDR1 and CDR2 (germline): MGHRA, YSYEKL. J lost 4 bases, V lost 4 bases, and 5 bases had no gene match. CDR3 region: CASSPGLAGVFTGELFF. The CDR3 DNA reads TGCGCCAGCAGCCCGGGACTAGCGGGAGTTTTCACCGGGGAGCTGTTTTTT.

This clonotype showed up just a few times. The chain has TRBV29-1 and TRBJ2-3, with TRBD1 matching over 10 bases. The CDR3 consists of 14 residues. Germline CDR1 is SQVTM and CDR2 is ANQGSEA. With V trimmed by 7 bases and J by 3 bases, 7 bases remained unmatched. CDR3 DNA: TGCAGCGCCCGGACAGGGGGAAGTACAGATACGCAGTATTTT. Protein: CSARTGGSTDTQYF.

This chain links TRBV7-2 with TRBJ2-3; maybe TRBD2 (6 bases). Germline-derived CDR1 and CDR2 are SGHTA and FQGNSA. The CDR3 consists of 16 residues. V lost 3 bases and J lost 1, with 14 bases in between. The DNA for the CDR3 is TGTGCCAGCAGCTTTCTTTCGGCTAGCGGCACAGATACGCAGTATTTT. It encodes CASSFLSASGTDTQYF.

CDR3 in amino acids: CASSGSAARALAKNIQYF. The CDR3 region has the DNA TGTGCCAGCAGCGGGTCGGCAGCCCGTGCGCTAGCCAAAAACATTCAGTACTTC. The gene calls are TRBV3-1 and TRBJ2-4; no clear D. CDR1 and CDR2 from the germline V gene are LGHDT and YNNKEL (reference sequence). The V end was cut by 5 bases, the J end by 0 bases, with 20 bases between. CDR3 length: 18 residues.

The gene calls are TRBV28 and TRBJ2-5; either TRBD1 or TRBD2 may supply D (5 bases each). Trimming cost V 6 bases and J 1 base, with 21 bases left between them. The CDR3 has 17 residues. The germline V gene has CDR1 MDHEN and CDR2 SYDVKM. The CDR3 DNA sequence: TGTGCCAGCAGACCCCTGGGGGTGGTTAAAGCCCAAGAGACCCAGTACTTC. It codes for CASRPLGVVKAQETQYF. The full variable domain, in which reference TRBV28 and TRBJ2-5 provide the parts outside the CDR3, is DVKVTQSSRYLVKRTGEKVFLECVQDMDHENMFWYRQDPGLGLRLIYFSYDVKMKEKGDIPEGYSVSREKKERFSLILESASTNQTSMYLCASRPLGVVKAQETQYFGPGTRLLVL.

This clonotype was observed a handful of times. The genes are TRBV14 and TRBJ1-2; no definite D call. V lost 1 base and J lost 2, with 11 bases in between. CDR3 length: 15 amino acids. The germline gives CDR1 SGHDN, CDR2 FVKESK. CDR3 in amino acids: CASSQVTEANYGYTF. As DNA, the CDR3 is TGTGCCAGCAGCCAAGTCACGGAGGCAAACTATGGCTACACCTTC. Filled out from reference TRBV14 and TRBJ1-2, the complete variable domain reads EAGVTQFPSHSVIEKGQTVTLRCDPISGHDNLYWYRRVMGKEIKFLLHFVKESKQDESGMPNNRFLAERTGGTYSTLKVQPAELEDSGVYFCASSQVTEANYGYTFGSGTRLTVV.

The rearrangement joins TRBV18 to TRBJ2-7; D unresolved. CDR3 length: 11 amino acids. Germline CDR1 reads KGHSH; CDR2 reads LQKENI. V lost 2 bases and J lost 5, with 4 bases in between. The chain's CDR3 is CASSPSHEQYF. The CDR3 region has the DNA TGTGCCAGCTCACCATCCCACGAGCAGTACTTC.

This chain uses TRBV20-1 with TRBJ1-5, with a weak D call TRBD1 (5 bases). V lost 2 bases, J lost 4 bases, and 6 bases lay in between. Germline V gene lookup returns CDR1 DFQATT and CDR2 SNEGSKA (reference sequence). This CDR3 spans 12 amino acids. The CDR3 here is CSARSGNQPQHF. In nucleotides, the CDR3 is TGCAGTGCTAGATCAGGGAATCAGCCCCAGCATTTT.

This clonotype was picked up a small number of times. The V and J genes are TRBV25-1 and TRBJ2-4, with D perhaps TRBD1 (6 bases). The CDR3 contains 12 residues. Germline CDR1 and CDR2: MGHDK and SYGVNS. V dropped 7 bases and J dropped 8 bases, with 12 bases sitting between them. CDR3 region: CASTSGAYIQYF. In DNA form, the CDR3 reads TGTGCCAGCACTTCAGGGGCCTACATTCAGTACTTC.

This clonotype was found a few times. The V call is TRBV19, the J call TRBJ2-7, with a tentative D call TRBD1 (6 bases). The CDR3 length is 14 residues. Between the trimmed V and J ends, which lost 3 bases and 2 bases, there was a span of 11 bases. From germline, CDR1 is LNHDA and CDR2 SQIVND (reference sequence). CDR3 sequence reads: CASSIGQFAYEQYF. DNA of the CDR3: TGTGCCAGTAGTATTGGACAGTTCGCCTACGAGCAGTACTTC.

The V gene is TRBV12-3 or TRBV12-4, the J gene TRBJ2-1, with 8 bases fitting TRBD2. CDR3 size: 15 residues. V shed 7 bases, J shed 6 bases, and the junction held 11 bases outside the gene matches. The CDR3 DNA follows: TGTGCCAGCAATCCGGGGGGGACAACCTTCAATGAGCAGTTCTTC. Residues: CASNPGGTTFNEQFF.

This clonotype appeared a few times. The chain joins TRBV19 to TRBJ2-2, with D possibly called TRBD1 or TRBD2 (5 bases each). V dropped 4 bases and J dropped 4 bases, with 16 bases sitting between them. The CDR3 contains 16 residues. CDR1 is LNHDA, CDR2 SQIVND, per germline (reference sequence). The CDR3 nucleotides read TGTGCCAGTAGTACCCGGGACGCCCCTTCCACCGGGGAGCTGTTTTTT. It encodes CASSTRDAPSTGELFF. Filled out from reference TRBV19 and TRBJ2-2, the complete variable domain reads DGGITQSPKYLFRKEGQNVTLSCEQNLNHDAMYWYRQDPGQGLRLIYYSQIVNDFQKGDIAEGYSVSREKKESFPLTVTSAQKNPTAFYLCASSTRDAPSTGELFFGEGSRLTVL.

This rearrangement joins TRBV20-1 to TRBJ2-3; no firm D call. V lost 3 bases and J 6 bases, leaving 16 bases between the germline ends. Per the germline V gene, CDR1 is DFQATT and CDR2 is SNEGSKA (reference sequence). There are 14 residues in the CDR3. The CDR3 bases are TGCAGTGCTAGTGCCCCCGACGGAGCGGATACGCAGTATTTT. Its protein is CSASAPDGADTQYF.

This clonotype has a count of ten or more. CDR3: CASSLATGYTDTQYF. The DNA of the CDR3 is TGTGCCAGCAGTTTAGCGACTGGATACACAGATACGCAGTATTTT. The chain employs TRBV12-3 or TRBV12-4 and TRBJ2-3; no clear D gene. There are 15 residues in the CDR3. V gave up 0 bases and J gave up 2 bases, with 9 bases separating them.

In this sample, this clonotype turned up a few times. The chain joins TRBV6-2 or TRBV6-3 to TRBJ2-1; D assignment may be TRBD1 or TRBD2 (5 bases each). V gave up 6 bases and J gave up 6 bases, with 12 bases separating them. Germline V gene lookup returns CDR1 MNHEY and CDR2 SVGEGT. The CDR3 is made up of 13 amino acids. For the CDR3, the DNA is TGTGCCAGCAGCCCAACGGGGCGCAATGAGCAGTTCTTC. It encodes CASSPTGRNEQFF.

The chain has TRBV7-2 and TRBJ2-7, with D uncertain. CDR1 SGHTA and CDR2 FQGNSA come from the germline V gene. The CDR3 covers 13 residues. V dropped 2 bases and J dropped 7 bases, with 12 bases sitting between them. The CDR3 nucleotides read TGTGCCAGCAGCTTATCCCCCGGGTCTGAGCAGTACTTC. It translates to CASSLSPGSEQYF.

This clonotype was observed a handful of times. The chain joins TRBV20-1 to TRBJ1-4; no clear D. The CDR3 is 15 residues long. CDR1 and CDR2 from the germline V gene are DFQATT and SNEGSKA (reference sequence). Trimming left V 3 bases short and J 8 bases short, with 19 bases between. CDR3 loop: CSASPPGFGDEKLFF. CDR3 sequence (DNA): TGCAGTGCTAGTCCCCCAGGTTTTGGTGACGAAAAACTGTTTTTT.

With respect to this clonotype: A junction boundary mismatches the germline segment, possibly from a read error. The chain joins TRBV7-8 to TRBJ1-4, with 9 positions matching TRBD1. The CDR3 is 18 amino acids. Germline V gives CDR1 SGHVS, CDR2 FQNEAQ. DNA of the CDR3: TGTGCCAGCAGCTTGTGGGACAGGGCGAGTGCAACTAATGAAAAACCGTTTTTT. Protein sequence: CASSLWDRASATNEKPFF.

The genes are TRBV12-3 or TRBV12-4 and TRBJ1-2; the D gene is possibly TRBD1 (6 bases). Trimming cost V 6 bases and J 8 bases, with 19 bases left between them. The length of the CDR3 is 14 residues. The CDR3 sequence: CASSPVGGAWGYTF. The CDR3 nucleotides are TGTGCCAGCAGCCCGGTGGGGGGCGCTTGGGGCTACACCTTC.